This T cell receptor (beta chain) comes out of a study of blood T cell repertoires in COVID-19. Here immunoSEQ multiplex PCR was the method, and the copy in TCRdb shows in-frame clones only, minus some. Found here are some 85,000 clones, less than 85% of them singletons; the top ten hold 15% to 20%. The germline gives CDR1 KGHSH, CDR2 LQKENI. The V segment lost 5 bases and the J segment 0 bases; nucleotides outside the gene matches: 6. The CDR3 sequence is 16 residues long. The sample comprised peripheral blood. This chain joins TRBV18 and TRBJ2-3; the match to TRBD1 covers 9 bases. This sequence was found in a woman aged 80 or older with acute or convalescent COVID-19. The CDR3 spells CASSGLGQGSTDTQYF. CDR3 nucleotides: TGTGCCAGCTCAGGACTCGGACAGGGGAGCACAGATACGCAGTATTTT.